This passage covers 14 T cell receptor beta chains from one sample sequenced in a study of cytomegalovirus exposure and HLA in healthy donors. PCR involved 60 Vbeta and 13 Jbeta primers. The protocol was immunoSEQ multiplex PCR, while the TCRdb copy is restricted to in-frame clones and leaves out a portion. Among around 120,000 clones, approximately 80% were seen once, and the ten largest hold 5.9%. Sample: PBMCs. These receptor sequences come from a woman in her forties in good health and CMV-seropositive.

The gene calls are TRBV27 and TRBJ2-1, with a weak D call TRBD1 (6 bases). This CDR3 is 16 amino acids long. Germline CDR1 and CDR2: MNHEY and SMNVEV (reference sequence). The V and J ends lost 5 bases and 0 bases respectively, with 14 bases between them. CDR3 in amino acids: CASSPRTASSYNEQFF. Written as DNA, the CDR3 is TGTGCCAGCAGTCCTCGGACAGCTAGCTCCTACAATGAGCAGTTCTTC.

The genes are TRBV5-4 and TRBJ2-7, with D uncertain. CDR3 length: 14 amino acids. The germline V and J ends were trimmed by 2 bases and 0 bases, with 9 bases remaining between them. CDR1 and CDR2 (germline): SGHNT, YYREEE (reference sequence). The DNA of the CDR3 is TGTGCCAGCAGCTTTCGTCAGGACTCCTACGAGCAGTACTTC. Residues: CASSFRQDSYEQYF. The variable domain in full, completed from reference TRBV5-4 and TRBJ2-7, reads ETGVTQSPTHLIKTRGQQVTLRCSSQSGHNTVSWYQQALGQGPQFIFQYYREEENGRGNFPPRFSGLQFPNYSSELNVNALELDDSALYLCASSFRQDSYEQYFGPGTRLTVT.

The chain uses TRBV11-3 and TRBJ2-5; D uncertain. TRBJ2-7 explains the end of the DNA better; the J call may be wrong. Germline V gene data show CDR1 as SGHNT and CDR2 as YENEEA. This CDR3 is built from 12 residues. CDR3 region: CASSSSSYEQYF. CDR3 DNA: TGTGCCAGCAGCTCAAGCTCCTACGAGCAGTACTTC.

CDR3: CASSTGTGRSYEQYF. CDR3 nucleotides: TGTGCCAGCAGCACAGGGACAGGGAGAAGTTACGAGCAGTACTTC. The J gene is TRBJ2-7, the V gene TRBV9, with 9 bases identical to TRBD1. Losses at the gene ends were 4 bases for V and 4 bases for J; bases not matched to a gene: 9. The CDR3 is 15 amino acids. Germline CDR1 is SGDLS and CDR2 is YYNGEE.

The CDR3 protein is CASSLARNREQFF. CDR3 DNA sequence: TGTGCCAGCAGCCTCGCCCGCAATAGAGAGCAGTTCTTC. The genes are TRBV7-6 and TRBJ2-1; no firm D call. Germline CDR1 is SGHVS and CDR2 is FNYEAQ. Trimming left V 5 bases short and J 10 bases short, with 15 bases between. CDR3 length: 13 residues.

About this clone itself: In the same sample, other DNA sequences code for this CDR3. The chain links TRBV29-1 to TRBJ2-3; 13 bases map to TRBD2. The junction had 5 bases not matched to a gene; V was cut back by 5 bases and J by 3 bases. Germline lookup yields CDR1 SQVTM and CDR2 ANQGSEA. This CDR3 region has 15 residues. The CDR3 loop reads CSVYRTSGRTDTQYF. The DNA for the CDR3 is TGCAGCGTTTACAGGACTAGCGGGAGAACAGATACGCAGTATTTT.

This sequence joins TRBV19 and TRBJ1-1; no definite D call. CDR3 length: 13 residues. The ends were cut back, 4 bases at V and 10 bases at J, with 16 bases in the middle. Germline CDR1 LNHDA, CDR2 SQIVND (reference sequence). CDR3 DNA: TGTGCCAGTAGTACGGTCACCCGGAGCCCAGCTTTCTTT. Translating gives CASSTVTRSPAFF.

The gene calls are TRBV27 and TRBJ1-1; tentatively, D is TRBD1 (6 bases). V was pared by 0 bases and J by 6 bases, with 14 bases between. Germline CDR1 reads MNHEY; CDR2 reads SMNVEV (reference sequence). The CDR3 extends over 15 amino acids. CDR3 bases: TGTGCCAGCAGTTTATCTGGGCAGGGGCCCCCTGAAGCTTTCTTT. Translated: CASSLSGQGPPEAFF.

This sequence joins TRBV28 and TRBJ2-7; 12 bases line up with TRBD1. CDR3 length: 16 residues. Per germline, CDR1 MDHEN and CDR2 SYDVKM. Germline trimming cut 4 bases from V and 7 bases from J; bases unmatched to any gene: 11. CDR3 protein: CASSSGGTGGVGEQYF. The CDR3, as DNA: TGTGCCAGCAGTTCGGGGGGGACAGGGGGCGTGGGTGAGCAGTACTTC.

The chain links TRBV19 to TRBJ2-5; TRBD1 matches at 9 bases. The V segment lost 2 bases and the J segment 5 bases; nucleotides outside the gene matches: 6. CDR3 length equals 15 residues. Germline V gene data show CDR1 as LNHDA and CDR2 as SQIVND (reference sequence). The CDR3 sequence is CASSILGQGVETQYF. CDR3 sequence (DNA): TGTGCCAGTAGTATATTGGGACAGGGAGTTGAGACCCAGTACTTC.

The V call is TRBV10-3, the J call TRBJ1-1; 9 bases are a match to TRBD1. The V segment lost 6 bases and the J segment 10 bases; nucleotides outside the gene matches: 12. The CDR3 runs 14 residues. Germline V gives CDR1 ENHRY, CDR2 SYGVKD. The CDR3 DNA follows: TGTGCCATCAGCCCCCAAACAGGGGGCCGAGGAGCTTTCTTT. Translation gives CAISPQTGGRGAFF.

The chain carries TRBV4-1 and TRBJ2-5, with a tentative D call TRBD2 (6 bases). The J call is doubtful: the DNA matches TRBJ2-7 better. The CDR3 is 14 residues long. Germline loops: CDR1 MGHRA, CDR2 YSYEKL. This CDR3 reads CASSHRGSSYEQYF. The DNA of the CDR3 is TGCGCCAGCAGCCACCGGGGGAGCTCCTACGAGCAGTACTTC.

V gene TRBV15 combines with J gene TRBJ2-7; 11 nucleotides align to TRBD1. Germline V gene lookup returns CDR1 LNHNV and CDR2 YYDKDF (reference sequence). Trimming at V came to 0 bases and at J to 3 bases, leaving 7 bases not matched to a gene. The CDR3 totals 17 residues. CDR3 nucleotides: TGTGCCACCAGCAGAGATCCCCCGGGACAGGGGGTCTACGAGCAGTACTTC. Translated, it gives CATSRDPPGQGVYEQYF.

The chain links TRBV4-3 to TRBJ2-7; 9 bases are shared with TRBD1. The CDR3 has 17 residues. Germline trimming cut 0 bases from V and 3 bases from J; bases unmatched to any gene: 9. Germline V gives CDR1 LGHNA, CDR2 YSLEER. For the CDR3, the DNA is TGCGCCAGCAGCCAAGACAACTCGGGACAGGGCAACTACGAGCAGTACTTC. Protein product: CASSQDNSGQGNYEQYF.